Listed here are 13 T cell receptor beta chains from one sample, sequenced in a study of identical twins. MiXCR was run by TCRdb on the 5' RACE reads, yielding one entry per CDR3 protein. The sample lists 1.5 million or so distinct CDR3 sequences, less than 35% seen once, with under 0.35% in the top ten. The specimen was cord blood. Receptor source: a newborn girl in good health.

A remark on this clonotype: At one of its ends the junction is not consistent with the germline gene, which may arise from a read error. The genes are TRBV20-1 and TRBJ2-7; D not certain. Germline-derived CDR1 and CDR2 are DFQATT and SNEGSKA (reference sequence). The CDR3 totals 13 residues. Written as DNA, the CDR3 is TGCAGTGCAAGAGCCACCCAATCCTACGAGCAGTACTTC. This encodes CSARATQSYEQYF.

This clonotype was recorded a few times. The J gene is TRBJ1-2, the V gene TRBV29-1; no reliable D call. This CDR3 contains 12 residues. The germline gives CDR1 SQVTM, CDR2 ANQGSEA. The V end was cut by 3 bases, the J end by 4 bases, with 9 bases between. CDR3 DNA sequence: TGCAGCGTTGACGGCAGAGTCTATGGCTACACCTTC. Translated, it gives CSVDGRVYGYTF. Full variable domain (missing parts from reference TRBV29-1 and TRBJ1-2): SAVISQKPSRDICQRGTSLTIQCQVDSQVTMMFWYRQQPGQSLTLIATANQGSEATYESGFVIDKFPISRPNLTFSTLTVSNMSPEDSSIYLCSVDGRVYGYTFGSGTRLTVV.

This clonotype was seen ten or more times. The V and J genes are TRBV12-3 or TRBV12-4 and TRBJ2-1; TRBD2 might be the D (5 bases). This CDR3 is 15 amino acids long. Trimming took 6 bases from V and 0 from J, leaving 12 bases between them. The DNA for the CDR3 is TGTGCCAGCAGGCCGCGAGGGAGCTCCTACAATGAGCAGTTCTTC. Translated: CASRPRGSSYNEQFF.

There are a few counts of this clonotype. J is TRBJ2-4 and V is TRBV27; D possibly corresponds to TRBD1 (5 bases). Germline CDR1 reads MNHEY; CDR2 reads SMNVEV (reference sequence). V was clipped by 5 bases and J by 0 bases, with 23 bases between them. The CDR3 runs 19 residues. The CDR3 nucleotides are TGTGCCAGCAGTACCCGCTCTTATCGACAGTACTTAGCCAAAAACATTCAGTACTTC. Its translation is CASSTRSYRQYLAKNIQYF.

The gene calls are TRBV3-1 and TRBJ2-3; D perhaps matches TRBD1 (6 bases). Trimming took 1 base from V and 8 from J, leaving 10 bases between them. Germline V gene sequence: CDR1 LGHDT, CDR2 YNNKEL (reference sequence). The CDR3 is 13 residues long. CDR3 coding DNA: TGTGCCAGCAGCCAAGTGGGGGCAGGTACGCAGTATTTT. It is translated as CASSQVGAGTQYF.

This clonotype was seen many times. The chain recombines TRBV7-2 with TRBJ1-2; D is unresolved. V shed 5 bases and J shed 4 bases, with 11 bases lying between them. This CDR3 is 13 amino acids long. The germline CDR1 and CDR2 sequences are SGHTA and FQGNSA. The chain's CDR3 is CASSPRRGYGYTF. CDR3 DNA: TGTGCCAGCAGCCCCCGCCGGGGCTATGGCTACACCTTC.

This clonotype was recorded a few times. The chain has TRBV27 and TRBJ2-5, with 8 positions matching TRBD1. The length of the CDR3 is 14 residues. V lost 5 bases and J lost 6; bases outside the gene matches: 8. Looked up from germline, CDR1 is MNHEY and CDR2 is SMNVEV (reference sequence). The CDR3 nucleotides are TGTGCCAGCAGTCCCGGGACAGGCGGGAAGACCCAGTACTTC. This gives the protein CASSPGTGGKTQYF.

The V call is TRBV29-1, the J call TRBJ1-5, with TRBD1 matching 8 bases. CDR1 and CDR2 from the germline V gene are SQVTM and ANQGSEA. The V gene end was trimmed by 6 bases and the J gene end by 0 bases; junction bases not matched to a gene: 1. CDR3 length equals 13 residues. The CDR3 region is CSVQGASNQPQHF. Written as DNA, the CDR3 is TGCAGCGTCCAGGGGGCTAGCAATCAGCCCCAGCATTTT.

CDR3 residues: CASSQVGQGRTDTQYF. The DNA for the CDR3 is TGTGCCAGCAGCCAAGTGGGACAGGGGCGGACAGATACGCAGTATTTT. This chain uses TRBV3-1 with TRBJ2-3; 10 bases align to TRBD1. Losses at the gene ends were 1 base for V and 3 bases for J; bases not matched to a gene: 4. Germline V lookup: CDR1 LGHDT, CDR2 YNNKEL (reference sequence). The CDR3 runs 16 residues.

In regard to this clonotype: One end of the junction is discordant with germline, which a read error may explain. V and J are TRBV6-2 or TRBV6-3 and TRBJ2-4; TRBD2 is a possible D gene (5 bases). CDR1 and CDR2 (germline): MNHEY, SVGEGT. This CDR3 comprises 17 residues. The DNA of the CDR3 is TGTGCCTGCAGTTACGAGGGATGGGGAGTAGCCAAAAACATTCAGTACTTC. The encoded protein is CACSYEGWGVAKNIQYF.

As to this clonotype: Relative to the germline gene, one junction end is altered; a read error may explain this. The chain employs TRBV5-1 and TRBJ1-1, with TRBD1 as a possible D gene (6 bases). The CDR3 loop spans 15 amino acids. Per the germline V gene, CDR1 is SGHRS and CDR2 is YFSETQ. The CDR3 nucleotides are TGCGCCAGCAGCTTGGGAGGGACAACGAGGACTGAAGCTTACTTT. Amino acids: CASSLGGTTRTEAYF.

This clonotype appeared many times. The CDR3: CATSDLLAGDTQYF. The CDR3 nucleotides read TGTGCCACCAGTGATTTGCTAGCGGGAGATACGCAGTATTTT. The rearrangement joins TRBV24-1 to TRBJ2-3; 8 positions agree with TRBD2. After removal of 0 bases from V and 5 bases from J, the junction contained 0 bases not matched to a gene. The CDR3 extends over 14 amino acids. Germline values: CDR1 KGHDR, CDR2 SFDVKD.

The chain carries TRBV4-1 and TRBJ2-3; D tentatively fits TRBD1 or TRBD2 (5 bases each). The CDR3 is 14 residues long. Germline-derived CDR1 and CDR2 are MGHRA and YSYEKL. The V and J ends lost 8 bases and 3 bases respectively, with 15 bases between them. The CDR3 DNA reads TGCGCCAGCGGCCGGACCTGGGGGACAGATACGCAGTATTTT. This translates into CASGRTWGTDTQYF.